One sample yielded the 16 T cell receptor beta chains listed below, sequenced in a study of blood T cells in healthy people across ages. Together with a sample-barcoded 5' primer, a J-beta primer mix was included in a second PCR lasting roughly 6 to 12 cycles. TCRdb reprocessed the 5' RACE reads via MiXCR and lists one record per CDR3 protein. The sample carries 1.5 million to 2 million distinct CDR3 sequences, approximately 50% recorded once. The sequenced material came from blood. The receptor set was obtained from a woman aged 40-49 years in good health.

This clonotype was counted a few times. The chain links TRBV4-1 to TRBJ2-3, with TRBD1 identical over 10 bases. Looked up from germline, CDR1 is MGHRA and CDR2 is YSYEKL. V shed 1 base, J shed 4 bases, and the junction held 5 bases outside the gene matches. This CDR3 comprises 16 residues. The CDR3 spells CASSQGGQGRSDTQYF. Here the CDR3 DNA reads TGCGCCAGCAGCCAAGGGGGACAGGGGAGGTCAGATACGCAGTATTTT.

The chain is built from TRBV7-2 and TRBJ2-7; D is possibly TRBD1 (6 bases). The germline V gene encodes CDR1 SGHTA and CDR2 FQGNSA. Trimming pared 6 bases from V and 4 bases from J, leaving 16 bases between. This CDR3 has 14 residues. Here the CDR3 DNA reads TGTGCCAGCAGAACCGGGACACCACAGTACGAGCAGTACTTC. Translated: CASRTGTPQYEQYF.

This clonotype was observed a few times. This chain connects TRBV11-2 to TRBJ2-7, with D hard to call. The V gene lost 4 bases and the J gene lost 2 bases, with 15 bases spanning the gap. CDR1 is SGHAT and CDR2 is FQNNGV in the germline V gene. The CDR3 is 15 amino acids. The CDR3 DNA reads as TGTGCCAGCAGCTCCCTCCGGCGCTACGCCTACGAGCAGTACTTC. This encodes CASSSLRRYAYEQYF.

This chain joins TRBV5-1 and TRBJ1-4; 10 bases match TRBD1. Unmatched junction bases numbered 8, after V lost 3 bases and J lost 3 bases. Germline assignment: CDR1 SGHRS and CDR2 YFSETQ. The CDR3 covers 17 residues. The CDR3, as DNA: TGCGCCAGCAGCTCCAGACAGGGGGCGAGGTCTAATGAAAAACTGTTTTTT. Its protein is CASSSRQGARSNEKLFF.

The chain uses TRBV13 and TRBJ2-2; D is possibly TRBD1 (5 bases). The length of the CDR3 is 14 residues. CDR1 is PRHDT and CDR2 is FYEKMQ in the germline V gene (reference sequence). Trimming took 10 bases from V and 6 from J, leaving 18 bases between them. The CDR3 loop reads CATPIETDAGELFF. CDR3 DNA: TGTGCCACCCCGATTGAGACAGACGCCGGGGAGCTGTTTTTT.

The chain is built from TRBV7-9 and TRBJ2-1; D perhaps matches TRBD2 (6 bases). The V end was cut by 1 base, the J end by 0 bases, with 22 bases between. There are 20 residues in the CDR3. Germline V lookup: CDR1 SEHNR, CDR2 FQNEAQ (reference sequence). CDR3: CASSLVVDYPPLGSYNEQFF. The DNA for the CDR3 is TGTGCCAGCAGCTTAGTTGTGGACTACCCCCCTCTCGGCTCCTACAATGAGCAGTTCTTC.

V usage is TRBV6-1 and J usage is TRBJ1-2; no firm D call. Between the trimmed V and J ends, which lost 3 bases and 7 bases, there was a span of 6 bases. Germline V lookup: CDR1 MNHNS, CDR2 SASEGT. The CDR3 has 11 amino acids. The CDR3: CASSETSGYTF. CDR3 nucleotides: TGTGCCAGCAGTGAGACCAGTGGCTACACCTTC.

As DNA, the CDR3 is TGTGCCAGCAGTTTAACGTCGGCGGTGGGGAATGAGCAGTTCTTC. Protein: CASSLTSAVGNEQFF. The chain is built from TRBV27 and TRBJ2-1; unclear D gene. The CDR3 has 15 amino acids. V was pared by 2 bases and J by 7 bases, with 15 bases between. From germline, CDR1 is MNHEY and CDR2 SMNVEV (reference sequence).

This sequence joins TRBV7-2 and TRBJ2-7, with 8 nucleotides matching TRBD2. CDR1 SGHTA and CDR2 FQGNSA come from the germline V gene. The length of the CDR3 is 17 residues. With V trimmed by 1 base and J by 2 bases, 10 bases remained unmatched. CDR3 nucleotide sequence: TGTGCCAGCAGCTTAGATCGCAGCGGGGGACAAACCTACGAGCAGTACTTC. It yields the protein CASSLDRSGGQTYEQYF.

The CDR3 sequence is CASSSESSYEQYF. The CDR3, as DNA: TGTGCCAGCAGCTCCGAGAGCTCCTACGAGCAGTACTTC. The chain combines TRBV5-5 with TRBJ2-7, with D hard to call. Per the germline V gene, CDR1 is SGHKS and CDR2 is YYEKEE (reference sequence). V lost 3 bases, J lost 0 bases, and 7 bases lay in between. The CDR3 consists of 13 residues.

The CDR3 loop is CASSGYTYNEQFF. CDR3 in DNA: TGCGCCAGCAGTGGGTACACGTACAATGAGCAGTTCTTC. The chain employs TRBV10-2 and TRBJ2-1, with no clear D. In germline, CDR1 is WSHSY, CDR2 SAAADI. The CDR3 spans 13 residues. V dropped 4 bases and J dropped 4 bases, with 8 bases sitting between them.

The chain carries TRBV13 and TRBJ1-4; D may be TRBD1 (5 bases). The CDR3 runs 13 residues. The germline V gene has CDR1 PRHDT and CDR2 FYEKMQ (reference sequence). Trimming stripped 6 bases from V and 2 bases from J, with 7 bases between. The CDR3 region is CASRQETNEKLFF. CDR3 DNA sequence: TGTGCCAGCAGACAGGAGACTAATGAAAAACTGTTTTTT.

The rearrangement joins TRBV2 to TRBJ2-3; possibly TRBD1 for D (6 bases). V lost 2 bases to trimming and J lost 14 bases, with 17 bases between them. CDR1 and CDR2 from the germline V gene are SNHLY and FYNNEI. This CDR3 contains 13 residues. The CDR3 nucleotides are TGTGCCAGCAGTGAAACTCGACAGGCAGCCCCGTATTTT. It yields the protein CASSETRQAAPYF.

The rearrangement joins TRBV20-1 to TRBJ2-3; 7 bases align to TRBD1. With V trimmed by 8 bases and J by 0 bases, 11 bases remained unmatched. There are 15 residues in the CDR3. The germline gives CDR1 DFQATT, CDR2 SNEGSKA (reference sequence). In DNA form, the CDR3 reads TGCAGTTTAACGGGGACAGCCCAAAGCACAGATACGCAGTATTTT. Its protein is CSLTGTAQSTDTQYF.

In DNA form, the CDR3 reads TGTGCCAGCAGCCAGGGAGGGGCCAGCAACTATGGCTACACCTTC. This gives the protein CASSQGGASNYGYTF. The chain couples TRBV3-1 to TRBJ1-2; TRBD1 is a possible D gene (5 bases). The CDR3 runs 15 residues. CDR1 is LGHDT and CDR2 is YNNKEL in the germline V gene (reference sequence). V gave up 3 bases and J gave up 2 bases, with 13 bases separating them.

CDR3 in DNA: TGTGCCAGCCAGGGGCCTGGCAATGAGCAGTTCTTC. This gives the protein CASQGPGNEQFF. The chain combines TRBV7-2 with TRBJ2-1, with D possibly matching TRBD1 (6 bases). Germline-derived CDR1 and CDR2 are SGHTA and FQGNSA. There are 12 residues in the CDR3. V was cut by 8 bases and J by 6 bases, with 11 bases left in between.